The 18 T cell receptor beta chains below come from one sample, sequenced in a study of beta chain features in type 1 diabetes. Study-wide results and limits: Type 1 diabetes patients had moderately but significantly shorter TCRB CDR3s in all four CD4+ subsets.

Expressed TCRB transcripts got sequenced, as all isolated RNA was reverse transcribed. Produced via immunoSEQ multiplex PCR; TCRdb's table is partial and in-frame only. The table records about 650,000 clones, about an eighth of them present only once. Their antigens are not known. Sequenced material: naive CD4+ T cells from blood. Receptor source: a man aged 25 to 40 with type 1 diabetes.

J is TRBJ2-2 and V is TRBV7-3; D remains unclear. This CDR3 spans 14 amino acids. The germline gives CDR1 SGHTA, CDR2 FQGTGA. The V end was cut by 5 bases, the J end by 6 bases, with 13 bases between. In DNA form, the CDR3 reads TGTGCCAGCAGCACCCGATTAGGGTCCGGGGAGCTGTTTTTT. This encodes CASSTRLGSGELFF.

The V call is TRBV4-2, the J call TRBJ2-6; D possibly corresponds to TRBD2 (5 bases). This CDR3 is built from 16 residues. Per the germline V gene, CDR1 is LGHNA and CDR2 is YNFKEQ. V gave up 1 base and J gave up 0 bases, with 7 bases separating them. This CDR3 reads CASSQGGFSGANVLTF. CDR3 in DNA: TGTGCCAGCAGCCAAGGAGGGTTCTCTGGGGCCAACGTCCTGACTTTC.

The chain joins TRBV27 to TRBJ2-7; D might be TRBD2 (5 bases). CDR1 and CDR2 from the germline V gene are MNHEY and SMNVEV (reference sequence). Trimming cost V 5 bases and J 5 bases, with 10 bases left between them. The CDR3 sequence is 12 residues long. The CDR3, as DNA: TGTGCCAGCAGTCCCGGGGTGCACGAGCAGTACTTC. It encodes CASSPGVHEQYF.

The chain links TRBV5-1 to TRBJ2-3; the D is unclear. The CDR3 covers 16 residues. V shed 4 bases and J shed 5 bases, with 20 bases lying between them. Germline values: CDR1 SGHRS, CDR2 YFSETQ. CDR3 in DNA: TGCGCCAGCAGCCCCGAGACACGTAGAAAGGGAGATACGCAGTATTTT. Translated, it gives CASSPETRRKGDTQYF.

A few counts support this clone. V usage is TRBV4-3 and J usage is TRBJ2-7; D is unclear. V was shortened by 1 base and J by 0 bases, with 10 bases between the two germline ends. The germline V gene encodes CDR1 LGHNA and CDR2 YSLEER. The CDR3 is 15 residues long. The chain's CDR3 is CASSQGETDSYEQYF. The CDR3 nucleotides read TGCGCCAGCAGCCAAGGCGAGACCGACTCCTACGAGCAGTACTTC.

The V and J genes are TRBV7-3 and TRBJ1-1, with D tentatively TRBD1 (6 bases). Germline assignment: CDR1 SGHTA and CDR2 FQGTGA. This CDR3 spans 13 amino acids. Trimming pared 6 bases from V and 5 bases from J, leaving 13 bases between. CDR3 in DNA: TGTGCCAGCAGTACAGGGATGGGAACTGAAGCTTTCTTT. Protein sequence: CASSTGMGTEAFF.

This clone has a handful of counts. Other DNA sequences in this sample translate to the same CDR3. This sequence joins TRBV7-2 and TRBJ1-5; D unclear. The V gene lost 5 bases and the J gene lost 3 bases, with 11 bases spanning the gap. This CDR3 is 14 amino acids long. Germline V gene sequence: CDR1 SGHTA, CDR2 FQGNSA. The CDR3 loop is CASSLGRVNQPQHF. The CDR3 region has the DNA TGTGCCAGCAGCCTCGGACGGGTCAATCAGCCCCAGCATTTT.

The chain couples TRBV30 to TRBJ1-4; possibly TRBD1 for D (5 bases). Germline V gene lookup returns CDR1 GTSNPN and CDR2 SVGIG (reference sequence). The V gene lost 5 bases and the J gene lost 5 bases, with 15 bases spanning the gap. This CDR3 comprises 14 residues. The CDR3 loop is CAWAPGLGNEKLFF. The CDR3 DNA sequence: TGTGCCTGGGCACCAGGGCTAGGAAATGAAAAACTGTTTTTT. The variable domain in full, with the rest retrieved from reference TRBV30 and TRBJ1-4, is SQTIHQWPATLVQPVGSPLSLECTVEGTSNPNLYWYRQAAGRGLQLLFYSVGIGQISSEVPQNLSASRPQDRQFILSSKKLLLSDSGFYLCAWAPGLGNEKLFFGSGTQLSVL.

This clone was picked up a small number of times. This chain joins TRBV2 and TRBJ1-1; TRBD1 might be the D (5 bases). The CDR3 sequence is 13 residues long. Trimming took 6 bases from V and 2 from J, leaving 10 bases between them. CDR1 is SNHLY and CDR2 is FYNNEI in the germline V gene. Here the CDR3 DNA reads TGTGCCAGCAGCCTACAGGTAAACACTGAAGCTTTCTTT. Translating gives CASSLQVNTEAFF. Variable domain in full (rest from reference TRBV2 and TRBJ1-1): EPEVTQTPSHQVTQMGQEVILRCVPISNHLYFYWYRQILGQKVEFLVSFYNNEISEKSEIFDDQFSVERPDGSNFTLKIRSTKLEDSAMYFCASSLQVNTEAFFGQGTRLTVV.

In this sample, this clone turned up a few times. The CDR3 bases are TGTGCCAGCAGCCAAGATCGAGCGACAGGGACGCAGTACTTC. Translating gives CASSQDRATGTQYF. This chain links TRBV14 with TRBJ2-7, with TRBD1 matching 7 bases. Germline CDR1 reads SGHDN; CDR2 reads FVKESK. The CDR3 extends over 14 amino acids. After removal of 0 bases from V and 9 bases from J, the junction contained 8 bases not matched to a gene.

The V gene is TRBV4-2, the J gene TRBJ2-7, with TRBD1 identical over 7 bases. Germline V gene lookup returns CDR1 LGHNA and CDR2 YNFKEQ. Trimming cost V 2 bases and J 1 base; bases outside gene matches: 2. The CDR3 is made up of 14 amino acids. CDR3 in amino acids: CASSQKQGSYEQYF. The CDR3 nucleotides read TGTGCCAGCAGCCAAAAACAGGGGTCCTACGAGCAGTACTTC.

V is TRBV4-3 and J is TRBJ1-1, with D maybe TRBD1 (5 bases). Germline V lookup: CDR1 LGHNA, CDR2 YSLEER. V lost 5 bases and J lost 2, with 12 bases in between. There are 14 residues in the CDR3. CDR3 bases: TGCGCCAGCAGCGTCGGGACTATAAACACTGAAGCTTTCTTT. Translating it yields CASSVGTINTEAFF.

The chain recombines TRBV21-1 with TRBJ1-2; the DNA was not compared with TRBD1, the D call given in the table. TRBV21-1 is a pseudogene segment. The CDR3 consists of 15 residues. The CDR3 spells CASSRQDTNNYGYTF. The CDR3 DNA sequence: TGTGCCAGCAGCCGCCAGGACACGAATAACTATGGCTACACCTTC.

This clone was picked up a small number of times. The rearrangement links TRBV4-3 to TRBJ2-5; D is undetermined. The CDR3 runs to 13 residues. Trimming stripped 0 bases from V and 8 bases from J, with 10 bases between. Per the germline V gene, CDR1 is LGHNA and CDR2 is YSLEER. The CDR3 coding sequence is TGCGCCAGCAGCCAAGAAGTGAGAGATACCCAGTACTTC. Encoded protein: CASSQEVRDTQYF.

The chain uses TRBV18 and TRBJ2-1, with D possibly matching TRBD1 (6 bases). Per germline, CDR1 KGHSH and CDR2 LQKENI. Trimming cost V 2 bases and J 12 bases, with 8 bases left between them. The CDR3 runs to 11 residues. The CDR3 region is CASSPGGWQFF. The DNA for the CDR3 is TGTGCCAGCTCACCAGGGGGCTGGCAGTTCTTC.

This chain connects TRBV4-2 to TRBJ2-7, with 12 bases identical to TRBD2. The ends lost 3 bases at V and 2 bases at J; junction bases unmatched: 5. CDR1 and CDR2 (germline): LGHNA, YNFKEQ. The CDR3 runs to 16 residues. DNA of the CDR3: TGTGCCAGCAGCCAGGGCCCTAGCGGGGGGGCCTACGAGCAGTACTTC. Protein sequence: CASSQGPSGGAYEQYF.

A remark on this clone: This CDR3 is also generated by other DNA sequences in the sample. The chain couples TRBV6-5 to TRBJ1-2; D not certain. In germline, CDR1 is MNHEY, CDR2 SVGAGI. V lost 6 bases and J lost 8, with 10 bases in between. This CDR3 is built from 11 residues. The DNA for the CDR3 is TGTGCCAGCAGACAAGGGAGAGGCTACACCTTC. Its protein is CASRQGRGYTF.

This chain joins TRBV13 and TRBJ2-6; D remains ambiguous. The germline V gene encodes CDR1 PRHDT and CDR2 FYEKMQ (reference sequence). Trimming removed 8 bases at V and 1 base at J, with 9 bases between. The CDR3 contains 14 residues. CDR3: CASVSASGANVLTF. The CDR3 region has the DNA TGTGCCAGCGTCTCTGCATCTGGGGCCAACGTCCTGACTTTC.